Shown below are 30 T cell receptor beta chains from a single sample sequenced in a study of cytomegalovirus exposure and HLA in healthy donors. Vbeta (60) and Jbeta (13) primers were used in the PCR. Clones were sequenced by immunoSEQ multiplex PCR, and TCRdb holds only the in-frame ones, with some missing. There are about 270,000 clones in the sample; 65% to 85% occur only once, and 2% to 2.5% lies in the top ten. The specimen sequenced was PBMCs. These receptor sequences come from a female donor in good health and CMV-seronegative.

CDR3 DNA sequence: TGCAGCGTTGGGGGGGGTGACAATCAGCCCCAGCATTTT. It specifies CSVGGGDNQPQHF. This chain connects TRBV29-1 to TRBJ1-5; the D gene is possibly TRBD1 (5 bases). The V end was cut by 4 bases, the J end by 3 bases, with 10 bases between. CDR3 size: 13 residues. Germline V lookup: CDR1 SQVTM, CDR2 ANQGSEA.

In DNA, the CDR3 is TGTGCCAGCAGGGCTTCAGGGCGGCACTCTGGAAACACCATATATTTT. Protein product: CASRASGRHSGNTIYF. J is TRBJ1-3 and V is TRBV6-6; a possible D gene is TRBD1 (5 bases). The V end lost 6 bases, the J end lost 0 bases, and 15 bases lay between the germline ends. Per the germline V gene, CDR1 is MNHNY and CDR2 is SVGAGI (reference sequence). The CDR3 sequence is 16 residues long.

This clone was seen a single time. For the CDR3, the DNA is TGTGCCAGCAGCTTAGTTTGGGGGGACAATTCACCCCTCCACTTT. This codes for CASSLVWGDNSPLHF. This chain uses TRBV11-2 with TRBJ1-6, with D maybe TRBD1 (5 bases). The CDR3 length is 15 residues. Trimming pared 1 base from V and 7 bases from J, leaving 11 bases between. CDR1 and CDR2 from the germline V gene are SGHAT and FQNNGV. Full variable domain (missing parts from reference TRBV11-2 and TRBJ1-6): EAGVAQSPRYKIIEKRQSVAFWCNPISGHATLYWYQQILGQGPKLLIQFQNNGVVDDSQLPKDRFSAERLKGVDSTLKIQPAKLEDSAVYLCASSLVWGDNSPLHFGNGTRLTVT.

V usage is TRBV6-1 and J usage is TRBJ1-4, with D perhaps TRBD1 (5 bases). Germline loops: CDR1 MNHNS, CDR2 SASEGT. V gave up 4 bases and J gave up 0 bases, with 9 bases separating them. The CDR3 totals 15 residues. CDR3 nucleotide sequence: TGTGCCAGCAGTGGCCAGACAGCAACTAATGAAAAACTGTTTTTT. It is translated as CASSGQTATNEKLFF.

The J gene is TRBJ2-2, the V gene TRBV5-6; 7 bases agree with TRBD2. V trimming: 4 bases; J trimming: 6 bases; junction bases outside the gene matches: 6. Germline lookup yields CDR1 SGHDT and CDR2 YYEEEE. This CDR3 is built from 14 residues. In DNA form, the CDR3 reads TGTGCCAGCAGCCGACTAGCTGAGGCCGGGGAGCTGTTTTTT. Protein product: CASSRLAEAGELFF.

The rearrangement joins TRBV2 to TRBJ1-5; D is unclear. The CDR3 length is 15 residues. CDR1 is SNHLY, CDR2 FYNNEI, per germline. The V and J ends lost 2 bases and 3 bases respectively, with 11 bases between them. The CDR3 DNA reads TGTGCCAGCAGTGAACTCGACACCAACAATCAGCCCCAGCATTTT. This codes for CASSELDTNNQPQHF.

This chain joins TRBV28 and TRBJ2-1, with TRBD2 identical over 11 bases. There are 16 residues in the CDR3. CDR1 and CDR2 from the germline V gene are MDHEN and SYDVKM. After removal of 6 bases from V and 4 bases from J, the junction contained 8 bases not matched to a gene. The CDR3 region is CASSPAGTSGYNEQFF. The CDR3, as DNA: TGTGCCAGCAGCCCTGCTGGGACTAGCGGTTACAATGAGCAGTTCTTC.

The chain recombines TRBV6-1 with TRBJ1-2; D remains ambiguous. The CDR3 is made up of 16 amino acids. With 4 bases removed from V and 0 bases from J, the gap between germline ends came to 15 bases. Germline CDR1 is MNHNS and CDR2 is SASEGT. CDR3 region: CASSVEVFGANYGYTF. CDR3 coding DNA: TGTGCCAGCAGTGTCGAAGTGTTCGGAGCTAACTATGGCTACACCTTC.

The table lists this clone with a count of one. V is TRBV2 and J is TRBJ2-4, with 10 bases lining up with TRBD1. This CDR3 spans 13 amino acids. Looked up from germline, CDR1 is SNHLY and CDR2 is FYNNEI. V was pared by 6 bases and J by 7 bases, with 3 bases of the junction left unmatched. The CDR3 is CASRRQGANIQYF. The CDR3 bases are TGTGCCAGCAGGAGACAGGGGGCTAACATTCAGTACTTC.

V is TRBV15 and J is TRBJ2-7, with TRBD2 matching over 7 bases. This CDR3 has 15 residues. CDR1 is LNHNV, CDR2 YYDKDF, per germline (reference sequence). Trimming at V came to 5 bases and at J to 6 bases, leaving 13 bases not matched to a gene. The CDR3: CATSVLRGRAPEQYF. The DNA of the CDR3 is TGTGCCACCAGCGTTCTACGGGGGAGGGCCCCCGAGCAGTACTTC.

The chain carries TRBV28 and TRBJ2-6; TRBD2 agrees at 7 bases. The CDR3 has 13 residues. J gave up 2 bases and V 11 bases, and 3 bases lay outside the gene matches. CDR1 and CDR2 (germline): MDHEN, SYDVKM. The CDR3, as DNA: TGTGCCCACCGGGGGGCTGGGGCCAACGTCCTGACTTTC. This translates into CAHRGAGANVLTF.

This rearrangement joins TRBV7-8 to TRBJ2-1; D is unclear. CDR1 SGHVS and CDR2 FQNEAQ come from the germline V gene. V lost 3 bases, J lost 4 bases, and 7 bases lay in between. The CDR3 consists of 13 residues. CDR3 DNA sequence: TGTGCCAGCAGCTTTACGGTATACAATGAGCAGTTCTTC. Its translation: CASSFTVYNEQFF.

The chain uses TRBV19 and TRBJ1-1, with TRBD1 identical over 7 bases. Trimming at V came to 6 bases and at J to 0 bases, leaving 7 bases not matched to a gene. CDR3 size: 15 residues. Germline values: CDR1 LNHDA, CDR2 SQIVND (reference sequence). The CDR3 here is CASRDQTGLNTEAFF. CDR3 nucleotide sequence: TGTGCCAGTAGGGACCAGACAGGGCTGAACACTGAAGCTTTCTTT.

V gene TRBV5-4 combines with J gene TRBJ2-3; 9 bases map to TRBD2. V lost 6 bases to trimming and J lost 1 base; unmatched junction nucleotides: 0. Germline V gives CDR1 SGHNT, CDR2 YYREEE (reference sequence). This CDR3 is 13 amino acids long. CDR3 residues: CASIAGGTDTQYF. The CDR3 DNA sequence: TGTGCCAGCATAGCGGGAGGCACAGATACGCAGTATTTT.

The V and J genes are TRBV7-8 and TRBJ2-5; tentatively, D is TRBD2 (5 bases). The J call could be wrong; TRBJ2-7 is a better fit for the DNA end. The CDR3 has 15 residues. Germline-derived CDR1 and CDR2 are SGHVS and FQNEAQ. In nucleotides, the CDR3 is TGTGCCAGCAGCCCGCGTAGCGTTAGCTCCTACGAGCAGTACTTC. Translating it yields CASSPRSVSSYEQYF.

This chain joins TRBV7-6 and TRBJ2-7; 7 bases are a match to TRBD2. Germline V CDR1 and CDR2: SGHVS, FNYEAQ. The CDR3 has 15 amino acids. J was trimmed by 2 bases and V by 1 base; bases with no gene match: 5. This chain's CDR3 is CASSLGGEGTYEQYF. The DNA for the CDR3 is TGTGCCAGCAGCTTAGGGGGGGAGGGGACCTACGAGCAGTACTTC.

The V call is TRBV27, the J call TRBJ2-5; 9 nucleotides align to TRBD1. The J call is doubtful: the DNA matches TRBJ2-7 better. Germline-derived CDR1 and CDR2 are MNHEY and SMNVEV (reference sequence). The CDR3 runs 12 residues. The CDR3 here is CASRDRGYEQYF. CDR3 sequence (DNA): TGTGCCAGCAGGGACAGGGGCTACGAGCAGTACTTC.

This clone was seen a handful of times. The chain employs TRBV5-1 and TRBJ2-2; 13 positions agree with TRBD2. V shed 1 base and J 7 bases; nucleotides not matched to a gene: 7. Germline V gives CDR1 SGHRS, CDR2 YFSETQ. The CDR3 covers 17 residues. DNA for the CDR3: TGCGCCAGCAGCTTGACTAGCGGGAGGGCCGGGGACGGGGAGCTGTTTTTT. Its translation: CASSLTSGRAGDGELFF.

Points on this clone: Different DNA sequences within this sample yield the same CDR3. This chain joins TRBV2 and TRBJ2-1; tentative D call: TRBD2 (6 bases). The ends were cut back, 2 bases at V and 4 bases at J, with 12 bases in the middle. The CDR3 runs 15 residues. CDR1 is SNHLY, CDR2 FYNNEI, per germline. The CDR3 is CASSELAGLYNEQFF. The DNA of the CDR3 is TGTGCCAGCAGTGAACTGGCGGGATTGTACAATGAGCAGTTCTTC. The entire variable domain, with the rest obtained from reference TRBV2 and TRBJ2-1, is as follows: EPEVTQTPSHQVTQMGQEVILRCVPISNHLYFYWYRQILGQKVEFLVSFYNNEISEKSEIFDDQFSVERPDGSNFTLKIRSTKLEDSAMYFCASSELAGLYNEQFFGPGTRLTVL.

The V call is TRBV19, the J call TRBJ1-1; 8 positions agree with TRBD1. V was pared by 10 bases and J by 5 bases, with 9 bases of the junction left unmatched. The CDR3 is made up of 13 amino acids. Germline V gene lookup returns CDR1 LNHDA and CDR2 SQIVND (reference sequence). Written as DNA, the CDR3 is TGTGCCACGGCGGACAGGGTAAGGACTGAAGCTTTCTTT. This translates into CATADRVRTEAFF.

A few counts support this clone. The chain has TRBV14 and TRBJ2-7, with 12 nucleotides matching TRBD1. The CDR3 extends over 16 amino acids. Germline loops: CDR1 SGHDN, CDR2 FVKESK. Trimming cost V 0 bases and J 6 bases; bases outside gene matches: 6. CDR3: CASSQEVGTGGLEQYF. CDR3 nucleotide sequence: TGTGCCAGCAGCCAAGAGGTCGGGACAGGGGGCCTCGAGCAGTACTTC.

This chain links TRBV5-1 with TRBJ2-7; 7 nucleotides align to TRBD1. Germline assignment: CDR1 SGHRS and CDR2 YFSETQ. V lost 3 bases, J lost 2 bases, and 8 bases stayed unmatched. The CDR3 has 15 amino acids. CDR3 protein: CASSYTGTDPYEQYF. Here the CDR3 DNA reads TGCGCCAGCAGCTACACCGGGACAGACCCCTACGAGCAGTACTTC.

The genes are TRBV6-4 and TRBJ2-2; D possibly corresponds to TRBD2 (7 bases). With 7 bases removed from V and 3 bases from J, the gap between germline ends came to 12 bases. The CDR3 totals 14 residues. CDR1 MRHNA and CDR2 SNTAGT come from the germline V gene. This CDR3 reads CASKDGGHTGELFF. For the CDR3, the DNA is TGTGCCAGCAAGGACGGGGGGCACACCGGGGAGCTGTTTTTT.

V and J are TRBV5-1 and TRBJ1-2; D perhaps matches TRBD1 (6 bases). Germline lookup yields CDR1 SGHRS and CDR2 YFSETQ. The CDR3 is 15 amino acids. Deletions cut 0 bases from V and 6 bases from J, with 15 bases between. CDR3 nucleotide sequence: TGCGCCAGCAGCTTGGGCGACCTACAGGGTGATGGCTACACCTTC. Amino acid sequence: CASSLGDLQGDGYTF.

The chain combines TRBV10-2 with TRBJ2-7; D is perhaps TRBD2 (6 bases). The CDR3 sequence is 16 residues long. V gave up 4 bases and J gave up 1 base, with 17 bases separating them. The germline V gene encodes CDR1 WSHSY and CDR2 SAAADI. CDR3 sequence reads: CASSGVSGHASYEQYF. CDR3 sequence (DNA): TGCGCCAGCAGTGGAGTTAGCGGACACGCTTCCTACGAGCAGTACTTC.

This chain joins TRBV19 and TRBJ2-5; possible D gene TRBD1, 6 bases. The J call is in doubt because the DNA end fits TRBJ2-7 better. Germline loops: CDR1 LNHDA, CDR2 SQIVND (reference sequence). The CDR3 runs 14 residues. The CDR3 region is CASSIKGVPYEQYF. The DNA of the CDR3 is TGTGCCAGTAGTATAAAGGGGGTTCCCTACGAGCAGTACTTC.

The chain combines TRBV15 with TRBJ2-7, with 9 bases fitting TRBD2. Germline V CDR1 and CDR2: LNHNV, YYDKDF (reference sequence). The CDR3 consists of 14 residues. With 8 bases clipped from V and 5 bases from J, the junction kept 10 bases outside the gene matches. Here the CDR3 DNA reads TGTGCCACCGCGGGGGGGTCGGGAGCCCACGAGCAGTACTTC. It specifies CATAGGSGAHEQYF.

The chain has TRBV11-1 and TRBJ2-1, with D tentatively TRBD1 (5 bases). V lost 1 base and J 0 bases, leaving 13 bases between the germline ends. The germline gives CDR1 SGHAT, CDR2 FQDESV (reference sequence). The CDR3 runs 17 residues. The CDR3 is CASSLGGWMGSYNEQFF. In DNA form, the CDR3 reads TGTGCCAGCAGCTTAGGGGGCTGGATGGGCTCCTACAATGAGCAGTTCTTC.

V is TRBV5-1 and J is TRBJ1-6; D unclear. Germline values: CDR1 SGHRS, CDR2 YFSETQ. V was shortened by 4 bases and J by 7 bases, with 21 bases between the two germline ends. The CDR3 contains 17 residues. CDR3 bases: TGCGCCAGCAGCCTTCCTTCGGGGATTGGGGAAAATTCACCCCTCCACTTT. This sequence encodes CASSLPSGIGENSPLHF.

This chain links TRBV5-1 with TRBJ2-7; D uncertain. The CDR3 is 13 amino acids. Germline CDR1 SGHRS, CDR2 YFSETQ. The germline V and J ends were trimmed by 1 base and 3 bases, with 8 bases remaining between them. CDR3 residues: CASSLSQVYEQYF. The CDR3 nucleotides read TGCGCCAGCAGCTTGAGCCAGGTCTACGAGCAGTACTTC.